The T cell receptor beta chain described here comes from a study of T cells in Graves' hyperthyroidism and ophthalmopathy. Study-level results: Separation of ophthalmopathy from stable hyperthyroidism was achieved by a 13 V-J model. Blood samples included most of the expanded thyroid clonotypes exceeding 0.001.

The CDR3 length is 15 residues. CDR1 WSHSY and CDR2 SAAADI come from the germline V gene. V lost 8 bases to trimming and J lost 2 bases; unmatched junction nucleotides: 8. Clinical Activity Scores of at least 3, NOSPECS grades of at least 4 and durations under 3 months characterized ophthalmopathy patients. Uncontrolled infection, other autoimmune disease, pregnancy and lactation each barred patients from inclusion. This clonotype appeared many times. Its antigen is still unknown. The CDR3 regions of TCR beta were amplified from RNA transcripts. The HTBI primer set served for first-round RT-PCR of the TCR CDR3. TCRdb re-analysed the multiplex PCR reads in MiXCR, keeping a single row per CDR3 protein. This table has about 380,000 distinct CDR3 sequences, about 14% appearing once.

Sequences were obtained from blood. The rearrangement joins TRBV10-2 to TRBJ2-5; the match to TRBD2 covers 10 bases. This clonotype was obtained from a woman aged 30 to 39 with Graves' ophthalmopathy. The CDR3 nucleotides read TGCGCCAGCGGATTACCTAGCGGGGGTCAAGAGACCCAGTACTTC. Its protein product is CASGLPSGGQETQYF.